This TCR beta chain was retrieved from a study of blood T cell repertoires in COVID-19. TCRdb's copy holds only in-frame clones and misses some; the assay was immunoSEQ multiplex PCR. The sample shows 200,000 to 250,000 clones, around 86% of them seen only once. Per the germline V gene, CDR1 is SGHVS and CDR2 is FNYEAQ. The CDR3 runs 14 residues. The V end lost 2 bases, the J end lost 8 bases, and 10 bases lay between the germline ends. Sequencing used peripheral blood. This TCR was recovered from a woman aged 45-65 years with COVID-19, enrolled during active disease. The chain carries TRBV7-6 and TRBJ1-6, with D hard to call. CDR3 loop: CASSLRGGDSPLHF. CDR3 nucleotide sequence: TGTGCCAGCAGCTTACGGGGTGGGGATTCACCCCTCCACTTT.